This T cell receptor beta chain was identified in a study of blood T cell repertoires in COVID-19. Looking at the study overall: Samples taken during acute and convalescent COVID-19 were collected in the United States, Italy and Spain. Sources were T cells, B-cell-depleted T cells, or PBMCs; the material itself was cDNA or gDNA.

Participants came from about two dozen US areas, aged roughly 18 to 89 years. Measured with immunoSEQ multiplex PCR; TCRdb has only the in-frame clones, and not every one. The sample records about 440,000 clones, about 85% being singletons. Trimming removed 3 bases at V and 3 bases at J, with 9 bases between. The germline gives CDR1 SNHLY, CDR2 FYNNEI. This CDR3 has 14 amino acids. This chain links TRBV2 with TRBJ1-5; D not resolved. Sequencing used PBMCs or T cells enriched from blood (not recorded which). The sequence came from a woman between 18 and 30 years old with acute COVID-19. The CDR3 spells CASSDGQVNQPQHF. CDR3 DNA sequence: TGTGCCAGCAGTGATGGCCAAGTCAATCAGCCCCAGCATTTT. The full variable domain, in which reference TRBV2 and TRBJ1-5 provide the parts outside the CDR3, is EPEVTQTPSHQVTQMGQEVILRCVPISNHLYFYWYRQILGQKVEFLVSFYNNEISEKSEIFDDQFSVERPDGSNFTLKIRSTKLEDSAMYFCASSDGQVNQPQHFGDGTRLSIL.